This T cell receptor (beta chain) was recorded in a study of identical twins. The CDR3 contains 14 residues. The V gene's germline CDR1 is MGHRA and CDR2 YSYEKL. The V segment lost 1 base and the J segment 5 bases; nucleotides outside the gene matches: 5. Unique molecular identifiers were present on the cDNA, which also gained a universal primer site by template switching. TCRdb re-called the 5' RACE reads through MiXCR, storing one row per CDR3 protein. This table holds about 190,000 distinct CDR3 sequences, about a sixth found once. In addition, the sample was reused for a study of T cells expressing NK-cell markers.

The specimen was CD8+ T cells sorted from blood. The chain links TRBV4-1 to TRBJ2-7; 7 bases map to TRBD2. The receptor's source is a woman under 30 in good health. The CDR3 is CASSQGREGNEQYF. CDR3 sequence (DNA): TGCGCCAGCAGCCAAGGGAGGGAGGGAAACGAGCAGTACTTC.